This record covers a single TCR beta chain. Authors' processing steps: Researchers report that nucleated cell counts were estimated from reference gene primer amplification. The assay was immunoSEQ multiplex PCR, and TCRdb's table has in-frame clones only and misses some. V, J and clone size are those of that table, while D and trimming were read from the DNA. The sample gives around 83,000 clones, about 89% of which show up once; over 11% is in the top ten. This sample was taken from a study of blood T cell repertoires in COVID-19. Study at large: Sites in the United States, Italy and Spain provided acute and convalescent COVID-19 samples. PBMCs, B-cell-depleted T cells, or T cells provided the cDNA or gDNA that made up the material.

The CDR3 contains 13 residues. In germline, CDR1 is MGHDK, CDR2 SYGVNS. Trimming cost V 5 bases and J 8 bases, with 15 bases left between them. The chain has TRBV25-1 and TRBJ1-2; weak D call: TRBD1 (6 bases). The origin of this receptor is a man in his sixties or seventies with active or convalescent COVID-19. Sample: peripheral blood. The CDR3 coding sequence is TGTGCCAGCAGTAATCAGGGGCTGGGGGGCTACACCTTC. Translation gives CASSNQGLGGYTF.